These T cell receptor beta chains were read from a single sample in a study of cytomegalovirus exposure and HLA in healthy donors. TCRdb keeps only in-frame clones here, not all; method: immunoSEQ multiplex PCR. Of 90,000 or so clones in the sample, around 80% were seen once. The sample comprised PBMCs. The origin of the receptors is a man over 45 in good health and CMV-seropositive. Both conserved end residues are part of each CDR3. A D gene is named only where the DNA matches it firmly.

>TRBV7-9|-|14
CASVQGYLNEKLFF
>TRBV28|-|15
CASSSPGHVNTEAFF
>TRBV5-8|TRBD1|14
CASSLGRGRTEAFF
>TRBV5-4|-|14
CASSLGGGERELFF
>TRBV7-9|TRBD2|14
CASSSAGGVYEQYF
>TRBV7-9|-|15
CASSQDGGTAYEQYF
>TRBV30|TRBD2|15
CAWSGSGGDTGELFF
>TRBV7-9|-|16
CASSLYGTFMNTEAFF
>TRBV11-2|TRBD2|17
CASSGTGTSGRMYEQYF
>TRBV29-1|TRBD1|12
CSAGTGDQPQHF
>TRBV6-1|TRBD1|13
CASRGQRNTEAFF